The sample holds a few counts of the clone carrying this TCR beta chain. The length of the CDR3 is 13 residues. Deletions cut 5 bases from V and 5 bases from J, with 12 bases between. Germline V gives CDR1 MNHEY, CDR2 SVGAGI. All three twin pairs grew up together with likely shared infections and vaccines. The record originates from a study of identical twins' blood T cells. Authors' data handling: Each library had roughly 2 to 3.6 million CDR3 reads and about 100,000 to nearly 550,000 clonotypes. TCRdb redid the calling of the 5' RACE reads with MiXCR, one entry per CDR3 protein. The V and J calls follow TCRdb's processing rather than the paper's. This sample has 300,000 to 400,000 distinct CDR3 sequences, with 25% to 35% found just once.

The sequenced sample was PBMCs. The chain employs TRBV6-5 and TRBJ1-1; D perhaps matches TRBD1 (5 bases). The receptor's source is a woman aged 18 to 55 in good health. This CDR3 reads CASSGNAGTEAFF. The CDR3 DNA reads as TGTGCCAGCAGTGGCAACGCAGGGACTGAAGCTTTCTTT.